Sequencing of this T cell receptor (beta chain) was carried out in a study of response to subunit inactivated influenza vaccine. Study outcomes and limitations: New T cells are recruited in small numbers by each seasonal influenza vaccination, according to the authors' suggestion.

Trimming took 6 bases from V and 4 from J, leaving 12 bases between them. The CDR3 is 13 residues long. Points on this clonotype: Its antigen is still unknown.

TCRdb passed the RT-PCR reads through MiXCR, listing each CDR3 protein once. The sample yields 540,000 or so distinct CDR3 sequences, under 15% seen once. The sequence came from a man aged 45-60 years who received an inactivated influenza vaccine. The sequencing here drew on PBMCs from blood, taken around seven weeks after vaccination. The rearrangement uses TRBV12-3 or TRBV12-4 and TRBJ1-2; TRBD1 is a possible D gene (5 bases). The CDR3 DNA reads as TGTGCCAGCAGCCCCGGGACCCCCTATGGCTACACCTTC. Protein product: CASSPGTPYGYTF.